This T cell receptor beta chain comes out of a study of control samples from healthy donors and cancer patients. This CDR3 region has 15 residues. Looked up from germline, CDR1 is SGHTA and CDR2 is FQGTGA. With 5 bases clipped from V and 7 bases from J, the junction kept 7 bases outside the gene matches. Sequencing used immunoSEQ multiplex PCR; TCRdb keeps in-frame clones, though not all of them. There are 55,000 to 85,000 clones in the sample; roughly 91% occur only once, and approximately 18% lies in the top ten. This clonotype was obtained from a man in his 60s with lung cancer. The specimen was PBMCs. This chain links TRBV7-3 with TRBJ2-1; TRBD2 aligns across 11 bases. The CDR3 reads CASSPASGGRNEQFF. CDR3 DNA sequence: TGTGCCAGCAGCCCCGCTAGCGGGGGGAGGAATGAGCAGTTCTTC.